What follows describes a single T cell receptor (beta chain). The antigen is unknown. The data derive from a study of T cell responses to AZD1222 COVID-19 vaccine. V gave up 4 bases and J gave up 3 bases, with 11 bases separating them. Germline V gene data show CDR1 as SGHDT and CDR2 as YYEEEE. This CDR3 is 14 amino acids long. General observations from the study: The number of AZD1222 recipients seropositive at baseline was only 5 to 7. In the spike-specific TCR repertoire, nearly half reportedly target unmutated variant regions. Spike was spanned by vaccine-associated CD4 TCRs, which were dominant at 160-218 and 743-854.

TCRdb keeps only in-frame clones here, not all; method: immunoSEQ multiplex PCR. Here the sample spans roughly 45,000 clones, about 74% being singletons. Sample: peripheral blood, taken on day 0 of AZD1222 vaccination. The receptor was derived from an adult in good health. This sequence joins TRBV5-6 and TRBJ1-5; the D is unclear. The DNA for the CDR3 is TGTGCCAGCAGCCCCGGACTGACCAATCAGCCCCAGCATTTT. Protein: CASSPGLTNQPQHF.